The 15 T cell receptor beta chains presented below share a single source sample, sequenced in a study of blood T cell repertoires in COVID-19. Only in-frame clones appear in the TCRdb table, and some are missing; sequencing was by immunoSEQ multiplex PCR. The sample yields roughly 90,000 clones, approximately 80% seen once. The sequencing input was peripheral blood. All receptors derive from a man between 50 and 59 years old with acute or convalescent COVID-19.

This clone has a single count. The chain couples TRBV19 to TRBJ2-2, with D uncertain. The CDR3 is 14 residues long. The V end was cut by 7 bases, the J end by 0 bases, with 9 bases between. Per germline, CDR1 LNHDA and CDR2 SQIVND (reference sequence). CDR3 amino acids: CASNTIANTGELFF. For the CDR3, the DNA is TGTGCCAGTAATACAATCGCGAACACCGGGGAGCTGTTTTTT.

In DNA, the CDR3 is TGTGCCAGCAGCTCCGGGACTAGCGGGACCTACAATGAGCAGTTCTTC. This gives the protein CASSSGTSGTYNEQFF. The chain employs TRBV13 and TRBJ2-1; 13 bases match TRBD2. This CDR3 region has 16 residues. The V segment lost 4 bases and the J segment 2 bases; nucleotides outside the gene matches: 2. Germline CDR1 reads PRHDT; CDR2 reads FYEKMQ (reference sequence). Looking up the rest from reference TRBV13 and TRBJ2-1 gives the full variable domain: AAGVIQSPRHLIKEKRETATLKCYPIPRHDTVYWYQQGPGQDPQFLISFYEKMQSDKGSIPDRFSAQQFSDYHSELNMSSLELGDSALYFCASSSGTSGTYNEQFFGPGTRLTVL.

V is TRBV19 and J is TRBJ1-6; D might be TRBD1 (6 bases). CDR1 is LNHDA, CDR2 SQIVND, per germline (reference sequence). Trimming took off 5 bases at V and 5 bases at J, with 22 bases between the two ends. The CDR3 is 18 residues long. The CDR3 DNA reads TGTGCCAGTAGTCCTAGACAGGAAATGGCCGAAAATAATTCACCCCTCCACTTT. It encodes CASSPRQEMAENNSPLHF.

The chain employs TRBV7-2 and TRBJ2-5; perhaps TRBD2 as D (5 bases). Trimming removed 2 bases from V and 4 bases from J, with 20 bases in between. Germline CDR1 SGHTA, CDR2 FQGNSA. The CDR3 is 17 residues long. For the CDR3, the DNA is TGTGCCAGCAGCTTACTTGTGCTTAGCGTTGTGGGAGAGACCCAGTACTTC. As protein: CASSLLVLSVVGETQYF.

This sequence joins TRBV5-4 and TRBJ1-1; 10 positions match TRBD1. Germline lookup yields CDR1 SGHNT and CDR2 YYREEE (reference sequence). This CDR3 has 16 amino acids. V gave up 5 bases and J gave up 4 bases; unmatched junction bases: 11. The CDR3 is CASRLTGQGIVTEAFF. CDR3 coding DNA: TGTGCCAGCAGGTTGACGGGACAGGGGATTGTCACTGAAGCTTTCTTT.

J is TRBJ1-6 and V is TRBV27, with TRBD1 identical over 7 bases. V was clipped by 5 bases and J by 8 bases; unmatched bases: 12. Germline CDR1 and CDR2: MNHEY and SMNVEV (reference sequence). There are 16 residues in the CDR3. CDR3 in DNA: TGTGCCAGCAGTCCCGACCCGACAGGGTTTGATTCACCCCTCCACTTT. It codes for CASSPDPTGFDSPLHF.

This chain links TRBV18 with TRBJ2-7, with D perhaps matching TRBD2 (5 bases). The V gene's germline CDR1 is KGHSH and CDR2 LQKENI. V lost 6 bases, J lost 3 bases, and 18 bases lay in between. This CDR3 region has 15 residues. CDR3 in amino acids: CASSQGRGTDYEQYF. The CDR3 DNA reads TGTGCCAGCTCCCAAGGTCGGGGAACCGACTACGAGCAGTACTTC.

This clone was seen only a few times. The chain employs TRBV7-2 and TRBJ1-5; no clear D gene. Trimming shortened V by 1 base and J by 0 bases, and 7 bases separated the two germline ends. From germline, CDR1 is SGHTA and CDR2 FQGNSA. This CDR3 comprises 15 residues. The CDR3 protein is CASSLGQDSNQPQHF. The CDR3 nucleotides are TGTGCCAGCAGCTTAGGTCAGGATAGCAATCAGCCCCAGCATTTT.

This clone was seen a few times. The rearrangement links TRBV6-4 to TRBJ2-7, with a tentative D call TRBD2 (5 bases). The CDR3 loop spans 13 amino acids. Trimming removed 8 bases from V and 3 bases from J, with 14 bases in between. Germline CDR1 and CDR2: MRHNA and SNTAGT. CDR3 coding DNA: TGTGCCAGCGCCTCCGGGATTGGCTACGAGCAGTACTTC. Amino acids: CASASGIGYEQYF.

The chain combines TRBV2 with TRBJ2-5; no firm D call. The CDR3 length is 12 residues. The V gene's germline CDR1 is SNHLY and CDR2 FYNNEI. V was trimmed by 6 bases and J by 2 bases, leaving 7 bases between them. DNA for the CDR3: TGTGCCAGCAGCTACAGTCAAGAGACCCAGTACTTC. Its translation: CASSYSQETQYF.

This clone was counted only a few times. The chain is built from TRBV5-6 and TRBJ2-7; 7 bases are a match to TRBD1. Germline CDR1 SGHDT, CDR2 YYEEEE. The CDR3 is made up of 14 amino acids. Trimming at V came to 4 bases and at J to 0 bases, leaving 4 bases not matched to a gene. CDR3 loop: CASSTRQGSYEQYF. CDR3 bases: TGTGCCAGCAGCACCCGACAGGGCTCCTACGAGCAGTACTTC.

The rearrangement uses TRBV6-6 and TRBJ2-1; 7 nucleotides match TRBD2. This CDR3 spans 16 amino acids. Trimming cost V 7 bases and J 2 bases; bases outside gene matches: 11. The germline V gene has CDR1 MNHNY and CDR2 SVGAGI (reference sequence). For the CDR3, the DNA is TGTGCCAGCACCCCCCAGCGACGGGGGGCCTACAATGAGCAGTTCTTC. As protein: CASTPQRRGAYNEQFF.

The J gene is TRBJ1-4, the V gene TRBV9; 10 nucleotides line up with TRBD1. After removal of 4 bases from V and 7 bases from J, the junction contained 7 bases not matched to a gene. The germline V gene encodes CDR1 SGDLS and CDR2 YYNGEE. This CDR3 has 15 residues. The DNA of the CDR3 is TGTGCCAGCAGCTCGGGGACAGGGGCGGGTGAAAAACTGTTTTTT. As protein: CASSSGTGAGEKLFF. Full variable domain (rest looked up from reference TRBV9 and TRBJ1-4): DSGVTQTPKHLITATGQRVTLRCSPRSGDLSVYWYQQSLDQGLQFLIQYYNGEERAKGNILERFSAQQFPDLHSELNLSSLELGDSALYFCASSSGTGAGEKLFFGSGTQLSVL.

J is TRBJ2-2 and V is TRBV5-6; 7 nucleotides match TRBD1. CDR3 length equals 15 residues. Germline CDR1 SGHDT, CDR2 YYEEEE. V shed 4 bases and J 1 base; nucleotides not matched to a gene: 4. This chain's CDR3 is CASSPGGWNTGELFF. The CDR3 nucleotides are TGTGCCAGCAGCCCAGGGGGTTGGAACACCGGGGAGCTGTTTTTT.

As to this clone: At the DNA level, this CDR3 is encoded by other sequences in the same sample as well. This chain joins TRBV7-9 and TRBJ2-5; 7 bases line up with TRBD1. CDR1 is SEHNR and CDR2 is FQNEAQ in the germline V gene (reference sequence). V lost 5 bases to trimming and J lost 1 base; unmatched junction nucleotides: 1. This CDR3 is 13 amino acids long. DNA for the CDR3: TGTGCCAGCAGCCGGGACAGCCAAGAGACCCAGTACTTC. The encoded protein is CASSRDSQETQYF.